The present T cell receptor (beta chain) was sequenced within a study of blood T cell repertoires in COVID-19. On the study more broadly: Material from acute and convalescent COVID-19 was sourced from the United States, Italy and Spain. T cells, B-cell-depleted T cells, or PBMCs provided the cDNA or gDNA that served as material.

Germline V CDR1 and CDR2: MGHRA, YSYEKL. The CDR3 is 17 amino acids. After removal of 3 bases from V and 1 base from J, the junction contained 9 bases not matched to a gene. Authors' data handling: From reference gene primer amplification, estimates of nucleated cell counts were derived. Clones were sequenced by immunoSEQ multiplex PCR, and TCRdb holds only the in-frame ones, with some missing. V, J and clone size are taken as reported in that table, and D and trimming were inferred from the DNA itself. This table has around 140,000 clones, 75% to 90% appearing once. The specimen sequenced was peripheral blood. J is TRBJ2-1 and V is TRBV4-1, with 7 bases aligning to TRBD2. This TCR was sampled from a man between 65 and 85 years old who had recovered from COVID-19. This CDR3 reads CASSHVTSRRSYNEQFF. Written as DNA, the CDR3 is TGCGCCAGCAGCCATGTGACTAGCCGGAGGTCCTACAATGAGCAGTTCTTC.